These 22 T cell receptor beta chains share one sample of origin, sequenced in a study of beta chain features in type 1 diabetes. All of the isolated RNA was reverse transcribed, so expressed TCRB transcripts were sequenced. The repertoire was sequenced with immunoSEQ multiplex PCR; TCRdb's copy has only in-frame clones and lacks some. The sample has approximately 100,000 clones, almost 40% seen once. Sequencing was done on a sample of stem cell memory CD4+ T cells from blood. Receptors were obtained from a woman in her late teens or twenties in good health.

This clone was seen a few times. The chain has TRBV30 and TRBJ2-7, with 11 bases matching TRBD2. Germline trimming cut 3 bases from V and 3 bases from J; bases unmatched to any gene: 7. The CDR3 is 15 amino acids. The germline V gene encodes CDR1 GTSNPN and CDR2 SVGIG (reference sequence). The CDR3 DNA reads as TGTGCCTGGAGGGGTGAGCTAGCGGGAGGCTACGAGCAGTACTTC. Its protein is CAWRGELAGGYEQYF.

The V gene is TRBV28, the J gene TRBJ2-5; TRBD2 aligns across 9 bases. Germline V gene data show CDR1 as MDHEN and CDR2 as SYDVKM. There are 17 residues in the CDR3. The V segment lost 5 bases and the J segment 4 bases; nucleotides outside the gene matches: 14. CDR3 DNA: TGTGCCAGCAGTCCTACCCGTATAGCGGGAGTTGTAGAGACCCAGTACTTC. It translates to CASSPTRIAGVVETQYF.

Only a few counts were recorded for this clone. The chain combines TRBV6-1 with TRBJ1-1; TRBD1 is a possible D gene (5 bases). The CDR3 has 13 residues. Germline values: CDR1 MNHNS, CDR2 SASEGT. V lost 7 bases and J 1 base, leaving 10 bases between the germline ends. The chain's CDR3 is CASTRQRNTEAFF. The CDR3 nucleotides are TGTGCCAGCACTCGACAGAGGAACACTGAAGCTTTCTTT.

The gene calls are TRBV27 and TRBJ2-3; perhaps TRBD2 as D (6 bases). The ends were cut back, 0 bases at V and 1 base at J, with 8 bases in the middle. This CDR3 spans 15 amino acids. Germline CDR1 reads MNHEY; CDR2 reads SMNVEV (reference sequence). The CDR3 DNA follows: TGTGCCAGCAGTTTATCGCGGGGACGCACAGATACGCAGTATTTT. Encoded protein: CASSLSRGRTDTQYF.

The rearrangement joins TRBV2 to TRBJ2-1; 7 bases map to TRBD2. V lost 3 bases to trimming and J lost 1 base; unmatched junction nucleotides: 12. This CDR3 has 18 amino acids. The germline V gene encodes CDR1 SNHLY and CDR2 FYNNEI. The CDR3 region has the DNA TGTGCCAGCAGTGACTCTAGACTAGCCCTAGCATCCTACAATGAGCAGTTCTTC. This translates into CASSDSRLALASYNEQFF.

The J gene is TRBJ1-5, the V gene TRBV2, with 8 bases lining up with TRBD1. In germline, CDR1 is SNHLY, CDR2 FYNNEI. The CDR3 consists of 15 residues. The V and J ends lost 5 bases and 4 bases, in that order; junction bases with no gene match: 7. The CDR3 loop is CASSSPGGINQPQHF. In DNA form, the CDR3 reads TGTGCCAGCAGTTCTCCAGGGGGCATAAATCAGCCCCAGCATTTT.

This clone was seen only a few times. The CDR3 region is CASSRAGRVNTEAFF. CDR3 bases: TGTGCCAGCAGTCGTGCGGGACGGGTGAACACTGAAGCTTTCTTT. This chain uses TRBV28 with TRBJ1-1, with a possible D match to TRBD1 (5 bases). V was cut by 5 bases and J by 0 bases, with 13 bases left in between. This CDR3 comprises 15 residues. Germline V gene lookup returns CDR1 MDHEN and CDR2 SYDVKM.

This chain connects TRBV19 to TRBJ2-1, with 7 bases aligning to TRBD2. J lost 4 bases, V lost 5 bases, and 8 bases had no gene match. This CDR3 is built from 15 residues. Germline loops: CDR1 LNHDA, CDR2 SQIVND (reference sequence). As DNA, the CDR3 is TGTGCCAGTAGTCCGCCCGGGAGGCCTTACAATGAGCAGTTCTTC. Translation: CASSPPGRPYNEQFF.

The V call is TRBV7-2, the J call TRBJ2-2; 11 nucleotides align to TRBD2. V lost 2 bases to trimming and J lost 4 bases; unmatched junction nucleotides: 3. The CDR3 is made up of 16 amino acids. The germline gives CDR1 SGHTA, CDR2 FQGNSA. The CDR3 DNA follows: TGTGCCAGCAGCTTAATGACTAGCGGGGCCACCGGGGAGCTGTTTTTT. Amino acid sequence: CASSLMTSGATGELFF.

This clone was seen a few times. V is TRBV19 and J is TRBJ2-1; TRBD2 agrees at 9 bases. Germline V lookup: CDR1 LNHDA, CDR2 SQIVND (reference sequence). J gave up 5 bases and V 5 bases, and 7 bases lay outside the gene matches. This CDR3 comprises 15 residues. The CDR3 region is CASSFETSGHNEQFF. The CDR3 coding sequence is TGTGCCAGTAGTTTCGAGACTAGCGGACACAATGAGCAGTTCTTC.

The genes are TRBV11-2 and TRBJ2-1; the match to TRBD1 covers 9 bases. This CDR3 is built from 15 residues. V lost 5 bases, J lost 6 bases, and 8 bases stayed unmatched. Germline V gene data show CDR1 as SGHAT and CDR2 as FQNNGV. The CDR3 here is CASSPGQGYFNEQFF. The DNA of the CDR3 is TGTGCCAGCAGCCCGGGACAGGGTTATTTCAATGAGCAGTTCTTC.

In its sample, this clone was seen a few times. This sequence joins TRBV7-2 and TRBJ1-5; TRBD1 might be the D (6 bases). In germline, CDR1 is SGHTA, CDR2 FQGNSA. Trimming removed 6 bases at V and 7 bases at J, with 19 bases between. The CDR3 has 15 residues. The CDR3 sequence: CASSLFWGLGQPQHF. In DNA, the CDR3 is TGTGCCAGCAGTCTTTTCTGGGGGCTAGGACAGCCCCAGCATTTT.

This clone was counted between two and nine times. The chain combines TRBV15 with TRBJ1-1; unclear D gene. V was pared by 1 base and J by 11 bases, with 14 bases between. Looked up from germline, CDR1 is LNHNV and CDR2 is YYDKDF (reference sequence). This CDR3 region has 13 residues. DNA for the CDR3: TGTGCCACCAGCAGAGGGGTTATAGAGGTGGCTTTCTTT. This encodes CATSRGVIEVAFF.

This clone came up a few times. The rearrangement links TRBV29-1 to TRBJ2-1; TRBD1 matches at 12 bases. The CDR3 is 15 residues long. CDR1 and CDR2 from the germline V gene are SQVTM and ANQGSEA. The trim removed 3 bases at V and 7 bases at J, leaving 7 bases unmatched. CDR3 in amino acids: CSVEPGQGARNEQFF. The CDR3 bases are TGCAGCGTTGAGCCGGGACAGGGGGCTAGAAATGAGCAGTTCTTC.

The table lists this clone with a few counts. V usage is TRBV11-2 and J usage is TRBJ2-5; 11 bases map to TRBD2. The junction had 7 bases not matched to a gene; V was cut back by 3 bases and J by 1 base. The CDR3 totals 17 residues. Germline assignment: CDR1 SGHAT and CDR2 FQNNGV. The CDR3 is CASSLSGTSGAQETQYF. DNA for the CDR3: TGTGCCAGCAGCTTGTCCGGGACTAGCGGAGCCCAAGAGACCCAGTACTTC.

V and J are TRBV5-1 and TRBJ2-5; D is undetermined. Germline CDR1 SGHRS, CDR2 YFSETQ. The CDR3 spans 11 residues. The ends were cut back, 0 bases at V and 11 bases at J, with 8 bases in the middle. The CDR3 is CASSLVGVQYF. The DNA of the CDR3 is TGCGCCAGCAGCTTGGTGGGCGTGCAGTACTTC.

The genes are TRBV5-1 and TRBJ2-7, with 8 bases lining up with TRBD2. CDR3 length equals 13 residues. Germline trimming cut 6 bases from V and 4 bases from J; bases unmatched to any gene: 6. Germline V gene lookup returns CDR1 SGHRS and CDR2 YFSETQ. The CDR3 bases are TGCGCCAGCAAAAAGCGGGAGACGTACGAGCAGTACTTC. Translation: CASKKRETYEQYF.

The rearrangement joins TRBV7-6 to TRBJ2-1; the match to TRBD1 covers 8 bases. V trimming: 5 bases; J trimming: 3 bases; junction bases outside the gene matches: 9. Germline loops: CDR1 SGHVS, CDR2 FNYEAQ. The CDR3 is 16 residues long. The CDR3 loop is CASSGLRTGNYNEQFF. In DNA form, the CDR3 reads TGTGCCAGCAGCGGGTTAAGGACAGGGAACTACAATGAGCAGTTCTTC.

CDR3 in DNA: TGCGCCAGCAGCCAAGTGACAGGGGGCGCGTCGACCCAGTACTTC. Translated, it gives CASSQVTGGASTQYF. V usage is TRBV4-1 and J usage is TRBJ2-5, with TRBD1 identical over 10 bases. V trimming: 1 base; J trimming: 7 bases; junction bases outside the gene matches: 6. This CDR3 contains 15 residues. Germline CDR1 reads MGHRA; CDR2 reads YSYEKL.

The chain links TRBV2 to TRBJ2-5, with D perhaps TRBD1 (5 bases). Germline CDR1 is SNHLY and CDR2 is FYNNEI. The CDR3 runs to 15 residues. V was pared by 3 bases and J by 5 bases, with 16 bases between. CDR3 region: CASSEGLGQVETQYF. The CDR3 bases are TGTGCCAGCAGTGAGGGGCTGGGTCAAGTGGAGACCCAGTACTTC.

The chain employs TRBV30 and TRBJ1-5; D is ambiguous. The V gene's germline CDR1 is GTSNPN and CDR2 SVGIG (reference sequence). V lost 2 bases to trimming and J lost 3 bases, with 11 bases between them. The CDR3 runs 14 residues. The CDR3 region has the DNA TGTGCCTGGAGTCCACTTGACATCAATCAGCCCCAGCATTTT. Translated: CAWSPLDINQPQHF.

The chain carries TRBV7-2 and TRBJ1-2; 9 bases fit TRBD1. CDR1 and CDR2 (germline): SGHTA, FQGNSA. The junction had 15 bases not matched to a gene; V was cut back by 6 bases and J by 4 bases. The CDR3 extends over 17 amino acids. This CDR3 reads CASSVLLGQGRAYGYTF. The CDR3 nucleotides read TGTGCCAGCAGTGTTCTCCTCGGACAGGGGAGGGCCTATGGCTACACCTTC.